The 10 T cell receptor beta chains listed next were all sequenced from one sample in a study of blood T cell repertoires in COVID-19. Using immunoSEQ multiplex PCR, the repertoire was profiled, and TCRdb retains in-frame clones only, with some absent. The table shows approximately 27,000 clones, with approximately 80% occurring only once. Sequencing was done on a sample of peripheral blood. These receptors came from a man aged 70-80 years with acute or convalescent COVID-19.

The chain combines TRBV30 with TRBJ1-1; D remains ambiguous. In germline, CDR1 is GTSNPN, CDR2 SVGIG (reference sequence). The CDR3 consists of 13 residues. The ends were cut back, 3 bases at V and 11 bases at J, with 19 bases in the middle. CDR3 in amino acids: CAWRPPGFVGAFF. DNA of the CDR3: TGTGCCTGGAGGCCTCCGGGGTTCGTCGGGGCTTTCTTT.

This clone was counted only a few times. This chain links TRBV18 with TRBJ1-1; the match to TRBD1 covers 7 bases. With 1 base clipped from V and 0 bases from J, the junction kept 11 bases outside the gene matches. Germline CDR1 is KGHSH and CDR2 is LQKENI. CDR3 size: 18 residues. The CDR3 DNA follows: TGTGCCAGCTCACCACAACCGGGACAGCACTACATGAACACTGAAGCTTTCTTT. Its translation: CASSPQPGQHYMNTEAFF.

The chain recombines TRBV2 with TRBJ1-5; the D is unclear. V shed 1 base and J shed 5 bases, with 6 bases lying between them. Germline V gene sequence: CDR1 SNHLY, CDR2 FYNNEI. The CDR3 covers 13 residues. The CDR3 DNA is TGTGCCAGCAGTGAAGTACGGGATCAGCCCCAGCATTTT. This encodes CASSEVRDQPQHF.

V usage is TRBV5-1 and J usage is TRBJ1-1; maybe TRBD1 (6 bases). This CDR3 has 15 amino acids. Germline V CDR1 and CDR2: SGHRS, YFSETQ. V gave up 4 bases and J gave up 2 bases, with 15 bases separating them. The CDR3 sequence is CASSTSTGYNTEAFF. For the CDR3, the DNA is TGCGCCAGCAGCACCTCGACAGGATATAACACTGAAGCTTTCTTT.

The chain combines TRBV15 with TRBJ2-1; TRBD2 aligns across 10 bases. V shed 0 bases and J 9 bases; nucleotides not matched to a gene: 11. Germline V gives CDR1 LNHNV, CDR2 YYDKDF (reference sequence). The CDR3 contains 17 residues. This CDR3 is CATSRDRASGRASEQFF. The CDR3 DNA sequence: TGTGCCACCAGCAGAGATAGGGCCAGCGGGAGGGCATCTGAGCAGTTCTTC.

The chain is built from TRBV25-1 and TRBJ2-3; unclear D gene. This CDR3 spans 18 amino acids. The germline V and J ends were trimmed by 3 bases and 0 bases, with 19 bases remaining between them. In germline, CDR1 is MGHDK, CDR2 SYGVNS. The CDR3 DNA is TGTGCCAGCAGTGATCGAAAAGGTTGGGCAGCTAGCACAGATACGCAGTATTTT. Amino acid sequence: CASSDRKGWAASTDTQYF.

This clone was detected only once. The chain recombines TRBV12-3 or TRBV12-4 with TRBJ1-2; D gene unclear. Between the trimmed V and J ends, which lost 5 bases and 1 base, there was a span of 5 bases. The CDR3 runs to 12 residues. The DNA of the CDR3 is TGTGCCAGCAGTGGCATTAACTATGGCTACACCTTC. Protein: CASSGINYGYTF.

CDR3 nucleotides: TGTGCCAGTAGTATAGCAACAGGGGGCATCACAGATACGCAGTATTTT. This codes for CASSIATGGITDTQYF. The rearrangement joins TRBV19 to TRBJ2-3; 9 bases match TRBD1. The CDR3 totals 16 residues. V gave up 1 base and J gave up 2 bases; unmatched junction bases: 4. Germline lookup yields CDR1 LNHDA and CDR2 SQIVND (reference sequence).

This chain links TRBV2 with TRBJ1-2; 9 bases fit TRBD1. Germline assignment: CDR1 SNHLY and CDR2 FYNNEI. Losses at the gene ends were 7 bases for V and 4 bases for J; bases not matched to a gene: 7. This CDR3 comprises 14 residues. The CDR3 DNA is TGTGCCAGCAATACAGGGGGCGCGGGCTATGGCTACACCTTC. Amino acids: CASNTGGAGYGYTF.

The gene calls are TRBV5-4 and TRBJ2-1; 11 positions agree with TRBD2. The germline V gene has CDR1 SGHNT and CDR2 YYREEE (reference sequence). The V and J ends lost 4 bases and 6 bases, in that order; junction bases with no gene match: 9. This CDR3 has 16 residues. CDR3 amino acids: CASSPAPLAGGNEQFF. The CDR3 bases are TGTGCCAGCAGCCCGGCCCCCCTAGCGGGAGGCAATGAGCAGTTCTTC.